The 17 T cell receptor beta chains below all came from one sample that was sequenced in a study of T cell responses to AZD1222 COVID-19 vaccine. Clones were read by immunoSEQ multiplex PCR, and TCRdb kept only the in-frame ones, dropping some. The sample contains approximately 90,000 clones, roughly nine tenths of which appear only once. The source was peripheral blood, collected on day 0 of AZD1222 vaccination. Receptors originate from an adult in good health.

The V gene is TRBV20-1, the J gene TRBJ2-1; D unresolved. Looked up from germline, CDR1 is DFQATT and CDR2 is SNEGSKA (reference sequence). The CDR3 spans 10 residues. The germline V and J ends were trimmed by 6 bases and 6 bases, with 6 bases remaining between them. CDR3: CSASRNEQFF. CDR3 DNA sequence: TGCAGTGCATCGCGCAATGAGCAGTTCTTC.

This clone occurred once. The chain uses TRBV6-5 and TRBJ1-1, with TRBD1 matching over 7 bases. The J segment lost 1 base and the V segment lost 6 bases, leaving 8 bases of the junction unmatched. The CDR3 sequence is 15 residues long. Germline V gene lookup returns CDR1 MNHEY and CDR2 SVGAGI. CDR3 residues: CASRDAGGGNTEAFF. DNA for the CDR3: TGTGCCAGCAGGGACGCAGGGGGGGGGAACACTGAAGCTTTCTTT.

This clone came up once. Written as DNA, the CDR3 is TGTGCCAGTAATACAGGGAACCCCCAAGAGACCCAGTACTTC. Translation gives CASNTGNPQETQYF. The chain is built from TRBV19 and TRBJ2-5, with a tentative D call TRBD1 (6 bases). Trimming took 7 bases from V and 1 from J, leaving 13 bases between them. Per germline, CDR1 LNHDA and CDR2 SQIVND (reference sequence). CDR3 size: 14 residues.

This chain links TRBV6-5 with TRBJ2-2; 7 bases line up with TRBD1. V was clipped by 8 bases and J by 4 bases; unmatched bases: 10. This CDR3 is 15 amino acids long. CDR1 and CDR2 (germline): MNHEY, SVGAGI. Here the CDR3 DNA reads TGTGCCAGCGCCACGAGGGACAGTCGCACCGGGGAGCTGTTTTTT. Translating it yields CASATRDSRTGELFF.

V gene TRBV6-5 combines with J gene TRBJ1-2, with 10 nucleotides matching TRBD1. This CDR3 region has 14 residues. Per the germline V gene, CDR1 is MNHEY and CDR2 is SVGAGI. The J segment lost 2 bases and the V segment lost 5 bases, leaving 2 bases of the junction unmatched. DNA for the CDR3: TGTGCCAGCAGTCGGGACAGGGGAAACTATGGCTACACCTTC. It translates to CASSRDRGNYGYTF.

This sequence joins TRBV9 and TRBJ2-1; TRBD2 agrees at 9 bases. This CDR3 spans 16 amino acids. Looked up from germline, CDR1 is SGDLS and CDR2 is YYNGEE. The junction had 7 bases not matched to a gene; V was cut back by 0 bases and J by 6 bases. For the CDR3, the DNA is TGTGCCAGCAGCGTAGTAAGCGGGGGGTCCGCCAATGAGCAGTTCTTC. This encodes CASSVVSGGSANEQFF.

The chain carries TRBV7-9 and TRBJ1-2; D gene uncertain. The V and J ends lost 3 bases and 7 bases respectively, with 27 bases between them. This CDR3 is 18 amino acids long. CDR1 and CDR2 (germline): SEHNR, FQNEAQ (reference sequence). The CDR3 sequence is CASSLGRNEGPSGRGYTF. The CDR3 DNA is TGTGCCAGCAGCTTGGGTAGAAACGAAGGGCCTAGCGGTCGTGGCTACACCTTC.

This rearrangement joins TRBV11-2 to TRBJ1-3, with D tentatively TRBD1 (5 bases). V was cut by 4 bases and J by 0 bases, with 10 bases left in between. The CDR3 is 15 amino acids. In germline, CDR1 is SGHAT, CDR2 FQNNGV. CDR3 sequence (DNA): TGTGCCAGCAGCTCCGGGACCAACTCTGGAAACACCATATATTTT. This translates into CASSSGTNSGNTIYF.

The V call is TRBV30, the J call TRBJ1-6; D is uncertain. Trimming left V 3 bases short and J 7 bases short, with 13 bases between. Germline assignment: CDR1 GTSNPN and CDR2 SVGIG (reference sequence). The CDR3 is 14 amino acids. CDR3 loop: CAWRFWGGNSPLHF. In DNA form, the CDR3 reads TGTGCCTGGAGATTTTGGGGAGGCAATTCACCCCTCCACTTT.

This chain joins TRBV5-5 and TRBJ2-2; weak D call: TRBD1 (6 bases). The CDR3 sequence is 16 residues long. Germline V lookup: CDR1 SGHKS, CDR2 YYEKEE (reference sequence). V lost 0 bases to trimming and J lost 4 bases, with 13 bases between them. The DNA of the CDR3 is TGTGCCAGCAGCTTGGTTCAGGGGAGAGCCACCGGGGAGCTGTTTTTT. As protein: CASSLVQGRATGELFF.

The chain carries TRBV28 and TRBJ2-2; D might be TRBD1 (6 bases). This CDR3 contains 16 residues. V lost 5 bases and J 7 bases, leaving 20 bases between the germline ends. Germline V gene lookup returns CDR1 MDHEN and CDR2 SYDVKM. DNA for the CDR3: TGTGCCAGCAGTCTCTCCTCGGGCCAGGGGATCGGGGAGCTGTTTTTT. Translated, it gives CASSLSSGQGIGELFF.

The chain uses TRBV6-4 and TRBJ1-5, with a weak D call TRBD1 (6 bases). CDR1 and CDR2 (germline): MRHNA, SNTAGT. V was pared by 9 bases and J by 0 bases, with 9 bases between. This CDR3 region has 13 residues. For the CDR3, the DNA is TGTGCCAGGGGACATTTTAGCAATCAGCCCCAGCATTTT. Protein: CARGHFSNQPQHF.

The DNA for the CDR3 is TGTGCCAGCAGCTTCCAGCGGGAGGGTTACAATGAGCAGTTCTTC. It translates to CASSFQREGYNEQFF. The J gene is TRBJ2-1, the V gene TRBV11-2, with 10 bases identical to TRBD2. CDR1 and CDR2 from the germline V gene are SGHAT and FQNNGV. CDR3 length: 15 amino acids. After removal of 3 bases from V and 4 bases from J, the junction contained 3 bases not matched to a gene.

The chain couples TRBV6-5 to TRBJ1-3, with D tentatively TRBD1 (5 bases). The ends were cut back, 11 bases at V and 7 bases at J, with 21 bases in the middle. Germline CDR1 MNHEY, CDR2 SVGAGI. The CDR3 length is 14 residues. Written as DNA, the CDR3 is TGTGCCGGGGGGGAGTTGGAGAGAAAGAACACCATATATTTT. It specifies CAGGELERKNTIYF.

CDR3 in DNA: TGCGCCAGCAGCCAAGATCCACCAGGGGGGGGCCGAGGGCGGAATCAGCCCCAGCATTTT. Translating it yields CASSQDPPGGGRGRNQPQHF. The gene calls are TRBV4-1 and TRBJ1-5; 7 bases map to TRBD1. Unmatched junction bases numbered 18, after V lost 0 bases and J lost 4 bases. The CDR3 runs to 20 residues. CDR1 and CDR2 (germline): MGHRA, YSYEKL.

The chain uses TRBV5-8 and TRBJ2-2; unclear D gene. The V gene lost 0 bases and the J gene lost 5 bases, with 2 bases spanning the gap. The germline V gene encodes CDR1 SGHTS and CDR2 YDEGEE. This CDR3 comprises 12 residues. CDR3 loop: CASSLATGELFF. For the CDR3, the DNA is TGTGCCAGCAGCTTGGCTACCGGGGAGCTGTTTTTT.

This rearrangement joins TRBV19 to TRBJ1-1; 9 bases map to TRBD1. The V and J ends lost 6 bases and 1 base, in that order; junction bases with no gene match: 12. The CDR3 extends over 17 amino acids. Germline V gene lookup returns CDR1 LNHDA and CDR2 SQIVND (reference sequence). For the CDR3, the DNA is TGTGCCAGTAGGCAAGGGACAGGGCAGATCGGGAACACTGAAGCTTTCTTT. This sequence encodes CASRQGTGQIGNTEAFF.